This T cell receptor (beta chain) was sequenced during a study of cytomegalovirus exposure and HLA in healthy donors. Study-level findings and limits: In vitro work confirmed that three CMV-associated chains recognize CMV antigens.

Trimming pared 5 bases from V and 4 bases from J, leaving 14 bases between. Germline loops: CDR1 MNHNS, CDR2 SASEGT. The CDR3 extends over 15 amino acids. Samples came from healthy bone marrow donors. The PCR was carried out with 60 Vbeta primers and 13 Jbeta primers. Libraries were prepared by immunoSEQ multiplex PCR; TCRdb keeps only in-frame clonotypes and omits some of them. The table has about 110,000 clones, around four fifths seen once; the top ten hold 5% to 7.5%. Concerning this clone itself: Its specificity is not known.

The source is a young man in good health and CMV-seropositive. The sequencing input was PBMCs. This chain uses TRBV6-1 with TRBJ1-4; possible D gene TRBD1, 5 bases. CDR3 amino acids: CASSTSGGYNEKLFF. The CDR3, as DNA: TGTGCCAGCAGTACAAGTGGGGGGTATAATGAAAAACTGTTTTTT.